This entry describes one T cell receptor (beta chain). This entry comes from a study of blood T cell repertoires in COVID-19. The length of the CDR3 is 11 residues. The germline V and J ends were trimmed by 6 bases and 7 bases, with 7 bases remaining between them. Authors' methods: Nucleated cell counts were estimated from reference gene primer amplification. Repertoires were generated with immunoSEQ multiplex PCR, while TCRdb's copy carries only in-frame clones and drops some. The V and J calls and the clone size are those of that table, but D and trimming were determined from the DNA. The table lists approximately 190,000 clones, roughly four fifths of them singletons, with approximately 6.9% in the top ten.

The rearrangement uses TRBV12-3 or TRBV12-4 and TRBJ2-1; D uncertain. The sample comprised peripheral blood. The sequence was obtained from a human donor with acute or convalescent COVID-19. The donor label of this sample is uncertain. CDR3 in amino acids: CASSRTNEQFF. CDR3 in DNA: TGTGCCAGCAGCAGAACGAATGAGCAGTTCTTC.